This T cell receptor beta chain was observed in a study of T cells in Graves' hyperthyroidism and ophthalmopathy. Whole-study findings and limits: Blood shared most expanded thyroid clonotypes above 0.001. Ophthalmopathy, which appeared later, was predicted by the model a median around 6.9 months before onset. Through a model of 13 V-J features, ophthalmopathy was separated from stable hyperthyroidism.

The CDR3 contains 16 residues. The trim removed 1 base at V and 1 base at J, leaving 6 bases unmatched. The germline V gene has CDR1 LNHDA and CDR2 SQIVND (reference sequence). Regions amplified from RNA transcripts were the TCR beta CDR3 regions. First-round RT-PCR targeting the TCR CDR3 was performed with the HTBI primer set. TCRdb re-derived calls from the multiplex PCR reads in MiXCR, one entry per CDR3 protein. The sample yields about 380,000 distinct CDR3 sequences, 18% seen once. Comment on this clonotype: Its antigen is unidentified.

A NOSPECS grade of at least 4, a Clinical Activity Score of at least 3 and duration under 3 months were recorded in ophthalmopathy patients. The sequence was collected from a man aged 18 to 29 with Graves' ophthalmopathy. The J gene is TRBJ1-1, the V gene TRBV19, with 7 positions matching TRBD1. The sequenced sample consisted of blood. In DNA, the CDR3 is TGTGCCAGTAGTATAGTGTGGGACAGCTCGAACACTGAAGCTTTCTTT. Amino acid sequence: CASSIVWDSSNTEAFF.